This TCR beta chain is from a study of regulatory T cells in long-lasting Graves disease. Overall study results and limits: Relative to newly diagnosed Graves' patients, persistent ones had lower TCR diversity. Persistent disease favored TRBV28, TRBJ1-2 and TRBJ2-5.

This clonotype was seen repeatedly, ten times or more. Its antigen remains unknown. The V segment lost 2 bases and the J segment 6 bases; nucleotides outside the gene matches: 1. The germline CDR1 and CDR2 sequences are MGHRA and YSYEKL. This CDR3 comprises 12 residues. Building of the TCR beta libraries involved iRepertoire HTBI primers and Arm-PCR of CDR3 regions. Original data processing: Across the samples, identification revealed 55 to 75 TRBV and about 15 TRBJ segments. TCRdb re-derived calls from the multiplex PCR reads in MiXCR, one entry per CDR3 protein. The V and J calls and clone size are TCRdb's, not the authors'. The data contain around 400,000 distinct CDR3 sequences, around a sixth of them singletons. Indicated time point: newly diagnosed GD, antithyroid drugs for less than 3 months. Construction of the TCR library relied on RNA isolated from PBMCs. Xi'an, China, was home to the endocrinology department that provided patients.

Sequences were derived from peripheral blood mononuclear cells (PBMCs), sampled at new diagnosis, from a patient treated with antithyroid drugs. The chain carries TRBV4-1 and TRBJ2-7, with 7 bases fitting TRBD1. This TCR was recovered from a female donor with Graves disease. The CDR3 sequence is CASSQPGGEQYF. CDR3 sequence (DNA): TGCGCCAGCAGCCAACCAGGGGGCGAGCAGTACTTC.